Given below is one T cell receptor beta chain in context. Its target antigen remains unknown. Base-call qualities are not available, and no considerably larger clone is one nucleotide away. This sample is drawn from a study of cytomegalovirus exposure and HLA in healthy donors (dated by TCRdb to about 2017). For the wider study: An earlier analysis of roughly 610 of the donors reported around 280 Gb of sequence data and 117 million unique TCR beta sequences obtained from 150 million to 200 million T cells. An early release that covered about 600 HLA-typed donors contained about 300 gigabases of sequencing data and 65 million to 100 million unique TCR sequences. Among the roughly 400 genotyped donors, around 81% belonged to the genetic ancestry cluster associated with self-reported Caucasian donors. The study aimed to test whether signatures of past pathogen exposure could be identified by cataloging public T cell receptors. The T cell repertoires of under 700 subjects were profiled by immunosequencing and related to cytomegalovirus serostatus. Along with the approximately 650-subject first cohort, a separate validation cohort of 120 different subjects was used. The study combined high-throughput TCR immunosequencing, statistical association of individual TCRs with disease status, and machine learning to predict cytomegalovirus infection status. A later analysis re-analyzed previously published TCR beta repertoires from 500 to 700 donors and added high-resolution HLA genotyping to study TCR occurrence patterns. In the later analysis, no new phenotypic data were used to find candidate immune exposures; instead, reliance was placed on TCR beta sequences and their occurrence across donors. To decide whether each TCR beta V gene segment behaved as functional or pseudogenic, an earlier analysis of some 600 of the donors relied on high-throughput TCR beta sequencing. Donor age, sex, ethnicity and CMV serostatus were compiled alongside the repertoire data. Genome-wide SNP genotypes for about three fifths of the roughly 670 donors were used in a later genetic analysis, which treated that subset as a discovery cohort. All discovery cohort repertoires had been generated on a single sequencing platform. Both class I and class II loci were covered by HLA typing, at four-digit resolution. Typing coverage varied by locus: roughly 629-630 donors for A, B, C, DRB1 and DQB1; under 550 for DQA1; nearly 610 for DPA1; roughly 450 for DPB1. About five DR-DQ haplotypes were treated as single units for association and clustering because of strong linkage in the cohort. Among some 400 genotyped donors of the cohort, an average of roughly 230,000 unique TCR beta nucleotide sequences was sequenced per donor, of which about 18% were non-productive. General conclusions and limits of the study: At a false discovery rate of 0.05, a later analysis linked approximately 18,000 TCR beta sequences to specific HLA alleles. In an earlier analysis of 500 to 650 of the donors, most TCR beta V segments appeared in productive rearrangements about 87% or about 30% of the time, broadly matching IMGT annotations. Because HLA typing was missing for some donors at each locus, association tests included only the typed subset. A later genetic analysis associated a missense DCLRE1C variant with V-gene and J-gene trimming of TCR beta chains, and an independent cohort replicated the association. A cluster of highly shared sequence variants was judged likely to be a technical artifact of the sequencing pipeline. A later analysis found that TCR association rates varied across HLA loci, with DRB1 alleles showing the most associated TCRs and HLA-C alleles the fewest. The classifier was reported to diagnose cytomegalovirus status with high specificity and sensitivity in both the original and validation cohorts. In a later analysis, HLA-associated TCR beta chains were found to be more clonally expanded and to have lower generation probabilities than equally common non-associated chains. Linkage disequilibrium might explain the correlated functional status among segregating V segments, but an unknown experimental factor could not be ruled out. According to a later analysis, most CMV-associated TCR beta chains appeared to be HLA-restricted, and the HLA associations seemed to be driven largely by CMV exposure. A few of the identified cytomegalovirus-associated TCR beta chains were confirmed in vitro to be specific for cytomegalovirus antigens. For the cohort, immune exposure information was limited to CMV serostatus. The earlier analysis of some 540 of the donors excluded roughly 17 rarely observed V segments, including chromosome 9 orphons, because counts were too low. Strong co-occurrence of HLA alleles, especially DR and DQ, made assigning TCR associations to individual alleles difficult. Across donors, most TCR sequences were observed very rarely, whereas some public TCRs were present in many individuals. Because the 87-base-pair reads could not distinguish some IMGT-functional V segments, including TRBV6-2 and TRBV6-3, those segments were excluded. This cohort had only TCR beta chains sequenced, and the lack of alpha or paired-chain data limited which features could be detected. It was suggested by the authors that the approach could potentially be generalized to other disease states and immunological phenotypes. A further reported finding was that TCR beta sequences accurately predicted the HLA-A and HLA-B alleles for most subjects in the first cohort. The presence/absence analyses assumed that sequencing depth was roughly uniform across donors, and that assumption may not be true. According to a later analysis, parvovirus B19, influenza, CMV and Epstein-Barr virus appeared linked to several top co-occurrence clusters. The study listed 150 to 200 TCR beta chains as associated with cytomegalovirus. A later genetic analysis reported fewer N-insertions in productive TCRs among donors in an Asian-associated ancestry cluster than the approximately 670-donor mean.

A distance of 6 bases separates the germline ends of V and J, which lose 8 bases and 2 bases respectively. The germline V gene gives CDR1 as MGHDK and CDR2 as SYGVNS. The cysteine opens and the phenylalanine closes a CDR3 of 11 amino acids. The retained sequence is limited to the CDR3, 33 bases, with the frame set at the first base. The cohort comprised some 730 healthy bone marrow donors. At the time of sampling, every cohort member was nominally healthy, though immune exposures that went unrecorded were likely present. The donor was CMV seronegative and was included in the group of several hundred seronegative cohort members. A peripheral blood sample was collected from each donor, and TCR beta sequencing was performed on peripheral blood mononuclear cells. Genomic DNA extraction from the blood cell samples was performed with the Qiagen DNeasy Blood Extraction Kit. The library relied on the immunoSEQ multiplex PCR assay. The multiplex PCR relied on a mix of 60 forward primers for TCR Vbeta segments and 13 reverse primers for TCR Jbeta segments. The CDR3 region of rearranged TCR beta genes was amplified from genomic DNA by a multiplex PCR assay. Amplified TCR beta libraries were sequenced as 87-base-pair reads on the Illumina HiSeq System. On the study's bioinformatics: Across the 666 repertoires, a later analysis counted approximately 83 million unique TCR beta chains, 8.5 million to 12 million of which were shared by at least two donors. Raw reads were error-corrected and collapsed into unique sequences with a nearest-neighbor algorithm that merged closely related sequences to remove PCR and sequencing errors. To assign V, D and J gene segments, CDR3 sequences were aligned to IMGT reference sequences. For a sequence to be retained, a match of at least six nucleotides was required to both a V gene segment and a J gene segment. A rearrangement was called productive if the CDR3 had no stop codons and remained in frame with V and J, and every other rearrangement was called non-productive. CDR3 was defined according to IMGT convention as the region running from the second conserved V-encoded cysteine to the conserved J-encoded phenylalanine. Sequences without an unambiguous match to a single V gene segment were excluded from the earlier analysis of approximately 600 of the donors. An earlier analysis of a few hundred of the donors called V segments functional above 56.7% productive rearrangements and segregating when the between-donor standard deviation exceeded 5%. To diagnose cytomegalovirus status from the catalog of TCR beta chain sequences, a statistical classification framework was built. In a later analysis, TCR nucleotide sequences were compared against IMGT/GENE-DB human TR gene sequences so that V and J genes could be assigned. A later analysis assigned CDR3 sequences and most-parsimonious VDJ recombination scenarios with the TCRdist pipeline. In a later analysis, every TCR beta chain was defined by the combination of its CDR3 amino acid sequence and its V-gene family, and reads without a unique V-gene family were dropped. As a way to deal with suspected cross-contamination and a sequencing artifact, a later analysis dropped over 550 nucleotide sequences that were highly shared and had low generation probability. For each public chain, a later analysis derived a clonal expansion index from normalized ranks of inferred template counts within each repertoire. Generation probabilities in a later analysis came from a VDJ recombination model fitted to out-of-frame rearrangements, and those results were checked against IGoR. In a later analysis, hypergeometric tests were used to score TCR-TCR, TCR-HLA and TCR-CMV co-occurrence, with a repertoire-size bias correction applied to TCR pairs. To estimate false discovery rates, a later analysis permuted the HLA or CMV assignments 20 times. A later analysis grouped co-occurring TCRs with DBSCAN, adding TCRdist sequence similarity when clustering within HLA-allele-positive subsets. For co-occurrence clustering, repertoires with fewer than 30,000 or more than 120,000 public chains were excluded, along with about five repertoires with anomalous nucleotide sharing. TCRdb stores this immuneACCESS table with in-frame sequences only. Part of the clones is absent; in the studies checked, under half of the shortfall reflects unresolved V genes, and no reason is known for the rest. That table supplies the V and J calls and clone size; D and trimming were determined from the DNA. Here the sample has roughly 280,000 clones; under 80% occur a single time. Around 2.3% of the sample is held by the ten biggest clonotypes.

The clonotype comes from a female donor in good health and CMV-seronegative. Sequencing input: PBMCs. This sequence uses TRBV25-1 and TRBJ1-2; D gene: possibly TRBD1, on 5 matching bases. The bases are TGTGCCAGCGGGGGGAACTATGGCTACACCTTC. This gives the protein CASGGNYGYTF.